The entry that follows covers one TCR beta chain sequence. Some clones are missing from TCRdb's copy, which holds only in-frame ones; the method was immunoSEQ multiplex PCR. The table has about 140,000 clones, roughly 86% seen once. The sample comes from a study of blood T cell repertoires in COVID-19. The V gene end was trimmed by 2 bases and the J gene end by 4 bases; junction bases not matched to a gene: 5. The CDR3 is 15 residues long. Germline CDR1 reads SGHRS; CDR2 reads YFSETQ. The rearrangement joins TRBV5-1 to TRBJ2-5; 10 nucleotides match TRBD2. The TCR sequence derives from a human donor in a cohort sampled during active COVID-19. Sequencing used peripheral blood. DNA for the CDR3: TGCGCCAGCAGCTTAACTAGCGGGGTTTCAGAGACCCAGTACTTC. Its protein product is CASSLTSGVSETQYF.